These 27 T cell receptor beta chains were sequenced from one sample in a study of T cells in localized non-small cell lung cancer. Clones were sequenced by immunoSEQ multiplex PCR, and TCRdb holds only the in-frame ones, with some missing. The sample shows fewer than 95,000 clones, roughly 88% of them seen only once. Sequenced material: PBMCs, taken before any cancer treatment. These receptors were taken from a woman between 35 and 70 years old with stage II squamous cell lung carcinoma.

V and J are TRBV5-8 and TRBJ2-3; 8 bases are a match to TRBD2. The CDR3 contains 15 residues. V dropped 4 bases and J dropped 3; count of bases not matched to a gene: 7. The germline V gene encodes CDR1 SGHTS and CDR2 YDEGEE. The CDR3 region has the DNA TGTGCCAGCAGCCTCCGGGGGGGAGGGACAGATACGCAGTATTTT. Translation: CASSLRGGGTDTQYF. Together with reference TRBV5-8 and TRBJ2-3, the CDR3 gives the full variable domain: EAGVTQSPTHLIKTRGQQATLRCSPISGHTSVYWYQQALGLGLQFLLWYDEGEERNRGNFPPRFSGRQFPNYSSELNVNALELEDSALYLCASSLRGGGTDTQYFGPGTRLTVL.

The chain employs TRBV11-2 and TRBJ1-4; TRBD1 is a possible D gene (5 bases). Germline V gene data show CDR1 as SGHAT and CDR2 as FQNNGV. Trimming stripped 4 bases from V and 10 bases from J, with 13 bases between. The CDR3 has 13 amino acids. CDR3 region: CASSWGGNGKLFF. In nucleotides, the CDR3 is TGTGCCAGCAGCTGGGGGGGGAACGGAAAACTGTTTTTT.

In this sample, this clone turned up a few times. CDR3 nucleotide sequence: TGTGCCAGCAGCTTAGGACAGGGTAATGAGCAGTTCTTC. Protein: CASSLGQGNEQFF. The chain combines TRBV11-2 with TRBJ2-1; 7 nucleotides align to TRBD1. This CDR3 region has 13 residues. Losses at the gene ends were 1 base for V and 7 bases for J; bases not matched to a gene: 1. CDR1 and CDR2 from the germline V gene are SGHAT and FQNNGV.

The CDR3 DNA is TGTGCCAGCAGACCAAAAGCGGGACCCTCCTACGAGCAGTACTTC. Encoded protein: CASRPKAGPSYEQYF. The genes are TRBV6-6 and TRBJ2-7, with 7 bases matching TRBD2. CDR3 length equals 15 residues. J lost 0 bases, V lost 6 bases, and 8 bases had no gene match. Germline V gene data show CDR1 as MNHNY and CDR2 as SVGAGI (reference sequence).

The sample holds one count of this clone. The chain is built from TRBV7-2 and TRBJ2-2, with D perhaps given as TRBD1 or TRBD2 (6 bases each). V gave up 8 bases and J gave up 4 bases, with 14 bases separating them. CDR3 length equals 14 residues. Germline-derived CDR1 and CDR2 are SGHTA and FQGNSA. CDR3 region: CASGLNRATGELFF. For the CDR3, the DNA is TGTGCCAGCGGACTAAACAGGGCCACCGGGGAGCTGTTTTTT.

This chain joins TRBV5-4 and TRBJ2-3, with 7 bases that match TRBD2. The junction had 3 bases not matched to a gene; V was cut back by 4 bases and J by 1 base. The CDR3 extends over 14 amino acids. CDR1 SGHNT and CDR2 YYREEE come from the germline V gene (reference sequence). The CDR3 nucleotides are TGTGCCAGCAGCCGACTAGCTGGCACAGATACGCAGTATTTT. As protein: CASSRLAGTDTQYF.

The chain carries TRBV25-1 and TRBJ2-3; D unresolved. V was pared by 3 bases and J by 1 base, with 5 bases between. The CDR3 is 13 amino acids. Germline V CDR1 and CDR2: MGHDK, SYGVNS. The CDR3 loop is CASSEFGTDTQYF. The CDR3, as DNA: TGTGCCAGCAGTGAGTTCGGCACAGATACGCAGTATTTT.

The chain links TRBV6-5 to TRBJ2-5; 9 nucleotides agree with TRBD1. This CDR3 is 14 amino acids long. The V gene end was trimmed by 7 bases and the J gene end by 6 bases; junction bases not matched to a gene: 9. Germline-derived CDR1 and CDR2 are MNHEY and SVGAGI. For the CDR3, the DNA is TGTGCCAGCACCCCCGGGACAGGGTGGAAGACCCAGTACTTC. The encoded protein is CASTPGTGWKTQYF.

V and J are TRBV29-1 and TRBJ1-2; possibly TRBD1 for D (5 bases). V lost 1 base and J 9 bases, leaving 9 bases between the germline ends. Germline V gene data show CDR1 as SQVTM and CDR2 as ANQGSEA. The CDR3 covers 11 residues. In nucleotides, the CDR3 is TGCAGCGTTGAAGTAAGACAGAGCTACACCTTC. It encodes CSVEVRQSYTF.

CDR3 sequence reads: CASSPGQGPYEQYF. The DNA of the CDR3 is TGTGCCAGCAGTCCGGGACAGGGGCCGTACGAGCAGTACTTC. This chain joins TRBV28 and TRBJ2-7, with 10 bases lining up with TRBD1. The V gene end was trimmed by 5 bases and the J gene end by 4 bases; junction bases not matched to a gene: 5. The CDR3 has 14 amino acids. Germline V gives CDR1 MDHEN, CDR2 SYDVKM.

This clone was counted once. The chain links TRBV27 to TRBJ1-1; tentatively, D is TRBD1 (5 bases). This CDR3 has 16 amino acids. The ends were cut back, 3 bases at V and 2 bases at J, with 16 bases in the middle. CDR1 and CDR2 (germline): MNHEY, SMNVEV (reference sequence). The CDR3, as DNA: TGTGCCAGCAGTTTCCACACCCGGGGGAGAAACACTGAAGCTTTCTTT. It specifies CASSFHTRGRNTEAFF.

Here the CDR3 reads CASSVAGSPYNEQFF. In DNA form, the CDR3 reads TGTGCCAGCAGCGTAGCGGGCAGCCCTTACAATGAGCAGTTCTTC. This sequence joins TRBV9 and TRBJ2-1; D not certain. Trimming removed 0 bases at V and 4 bases at J, with 11 bases between. The germline CDR1 and CDR2 sequences are SGDLS and YYNGEE. The CDR3 contains 15 residues.

The gene calls are TRBV2 and TRBJ2-5; 7 nucleotides line up with TRBD1. This CDR3 has 13 residues. Per germline, CDR1 SNHLY and CDR2 FYNNEI. V lost 9 bases, J lost 3 bases, and 7 bases stayed unmatched. CDR3: CARGGRVEETQYF. The CDR3 coding sequence is TGTGCCAGAGGGGGCAGGGTGGAAGAGACCCAGTACTTC. Based on the CDR3 plus reference TRBV2 and TRBJ2-5, the full variable domain is EPEVTQTPSHQVTQMGQEVILRCVPISNHLYFYWYRQILGQKVEFLVSFYNNEISEKSEIFDDQFSVERPDGSNFTLKIRSTKLEDSAMYFCARGGRVEETQYFGPGTRLLVL.

V is TRBV27 and J is TRBJ2-7, with D possibly matching TRBD2 (6 bases). Germline CDR1 and CDR2: MNHEY and SMNVEV (reference sequence). The CDR3 has 14 residues. V lost 5 bases, J lost 6 bases, and 17 bases lay in between. The CDR3 coding sequence is TGTGCCAGCAGTGAAACCCGCTCGGGGGTCGAGCAGTACTTC. Translation gives CASSETRSGVEQYF.

This clone showed up just once. The rearrangement links TRBV6-1 to TRBJ2-7; 12 bases are a match to TRBD2. The CDR3 runs 15 residues. Germline values: CDR1 MNHNS, CDR2 SASEGT. The J segment lost 3 bases and the V segment lost 7 bases, leaving 7 bases of the junction unmatched. CDR3 DNA: TGTGCCAGCACCAGCGCGGGACTAGCGGGCTACGAGCAGTACTTC. Translating it yields CASTSAGLAGYEQYF.

The rearrangement links TRBV12-2 to TRBJ2-1; TRBD2 reflects the table's D call only, with no check against the DNA. TRBV12-2 is termed a pseudogene. This CDR3 has 12 amino acids. The CDR3 DNA reads TGTGCAAGGGGGGAGGCCTACAATGAGCAGTTCTTC. Translation: CARGEAYNEQFF.

This chain uses TRBV19 with TRBJ1-1; possible D gene TRBD1, 6 bases. Germline V gives CDR1 LNHDA, CDR2 SQIVND (reference sequence). The CDR3 extends over 13 amino acids. With 5 bases removed from V and 3 bases from J, the gap between germline ends came to 10 bases. This chain's CDR3 is CASSDRPYTEAFF. DNA of the CDR3: TGTGCCAGTAGTGACAGGCCTTACACTGAAGCTTTCTTT.

CDR3 sequence: CASTTPRGRGRGTEAFF. CDR3 nucleotides: TGTGCCAGTACCACTCCCCGAGGCAGGGGGCGAGGAACTGAAGCTTTCTTT. The rearrangement joins TRBV19 to TRBJ1-1, with TRBD1 matching over 8 bases. This CDR3 has 17 residues. Trimming removed 7 bases from V and 5 bases from J; junction bases left unmatched: 18. CDR1 LNHDA and CDR2 SQIVND come from the germline V gene (reference sequence).

The genes are TRBV6-5 and TRBJ1-2; 7 bases are shared with TRBD1. This CDR3 is built from 13 residues. The germline CDR1 and CDR2 sequences are MNHEY and SVGAGI. Trimming cost V 2 bases and J 8 bases; bases outside gene matches: 5. The DNA for the CDR3 is TGTGCCAGCAGTTACAGGGGGCGATTCGGCTACACCTTC. Protein sequence: CASSYRGRFGYTF.

The rearrangement joins TRBV5-4 to TRBJ2-7; D may be TRBD2 (5 bases). The CDR3 extends over 14 amino acids. V shed 4 bases and J shed 2 bases, with 13 bases lying between them. CDR1 and CDR2 from the germline V gene are SGHNT and YYREEE (reference sequence). The chain's CDR3 is CASSPRTPAYEQYF. CDR3 DNA sequence: TGTGCCAGCAGCCCCCGGACTCCCGCCTACGAGCAGTACTTC. Full variable domain (remainder filled in from reference TRBV5-4 and TRBJ2-7): ETGVTQSPTHLIKTRGQQVTLRCSSQSGHNTVSWYQQALGQGPQFIFQYYREEENGRGNFPPRFSGLQFPNYSSELNVNALELDDSALYLCASSPRTPAYEQYFGPGTRLTVT.

This clone was seen only a few times. The chain recombines TRBV5-5 with TRBJ1-5; 9 positions agree with TRBD1. CDR3 size: 20 residues. Germline V gives CDR1 SGHKS, CDR2 YYEKEE (reference sequence). The V gene end was trimmed by 5 bases and the J gene end by 0 bases; junction bases not matched to a gene: 18. CDR3 sequence reads: CASSRLYRDRVNYSNQPQHF. The CDR3 DNA reads as TGTGCCAGCAGTCGTCTTTACCGGGACAGGGTCAATTATAGCAATCAGCCCCAGCATTTT.

This chain links TRBV4-1 with TRBJ2-2; the match to TRBD2 covers 9 bases. After removal of 3 bases from V and 1 base from J, the junction contained 6 bases not matched to a gene. CDR3 length: 17 amino acids. Germline loops: CDR1 MGHRA, CDR2 YSYEKL. The CDR3 nucleotides read TGCGCCAGCAGCCAGCGCCTAGCGGGACGGAACACCGGGGAGCTGTTTTTT. This translates into CASSQRLAGRNTGELFF.

As DNA, the CDR3 is TGCGCCAGCAGCTTGGGGGGGACTAGCCGCACCGGGGAGCTGTTTTTT. Translated: CASSLGGTSRTGELFF. The chain uses TRBV5-1 and TRBJ2-2, with 9 bases lining up with TRBD2. The CDR3 extends over 16 amino acids. CDR1 is SGHRS, CDR2 YFSETQ, per germline. V shed 0 bases and J 4 bases; nucleotides not matched to a gene: 4.

The CDR3 reads CASSLTSRGANVLTF. As DNA, the CDR3 is TGTGCCAGCAGCCTGACTAGCCGTGGGGCCAACGTCCTGACTTTC. The chain joins TRBV5-4 to TRBJ2-6, with 7 bases aligning to TRBD2. V trimming: 4 bases; J trimming: 3 bases; junction bases outside the gene matches: 4. CDR3 length: 15 residues. Germline values: CDR1 SGHNT, CDR2 YYREEE (reference sequence).

The rearrangement uses TRBV29-1 and TRBJ1-1; no clear D gene. Trimming cost V 3 bases and J 1 base, with 9 bases left between them. Germline CDR1 SQVTM, CDR2 ANQGSEA. This CDR3 is 13 amino acids long. Here the CDR3 reads CSVDGDSNTEAFF. The CDR3 nucleotides are TGCAGCGTTGATGGTGATTCGAACACTGAAGCTTTCTTT.

CDR3 nucleotide sequence: TGTGCCAGCAGTTACTCCCGGCTAGTAGGAGAGCAGTTCTTC. As protein: CASSYSRLVGEQFF. The chain joins TRBV6-5 to TRBJ2-1; D unresolved. Germline V gene sequence: CDR1 MNHEY, CDR2 SVGAGI. The CDR3 is 14 amino acids. V was shortened by 0 bases and J by 10 bases, with 13 bases between the two germline ends.

This sequence joins TRBV14 and TRBJ1-2, with D perhaps matching TRBD1 (5 bases). This CDR3 has 12 residues. V lost 4 bases and J 7 bases, leaving 10 bases between the germline ends. The germline CDR1 and CDR2 sequences are SGHDN and FVKESK. Here the CDR3 reads CASSRQTSGYTF. As DNA, the CDR3 is TGTGCCAGCAGCCGACAGACCAGTGGCTACACCTTC.